These T cell receptor beta chains were read from a single sample in a study of OX40 agonist ivuxolimab in advanced cancers. Data came from immunoSEQ multiplex PCR; TCRdb stores just in-frame clones and leaves some out. The profile shows fewer than 80,000 clones, around 87% of them singletons. Specimen: CD4+ or CD8+ T cells sorted from blood, collected in a trial of the OX40 agonist ivuxolimab. All receptors derive from an adult with an advanced solid tumor such as melanoma, head and neck, liver or kidney cancer. Both conserved end residues are part of each CDR3. D genes are given only for firm matches. Clone size appears in some rows only: once, few, many, or a class for an expanded clone.

-,TRBV7-9,TRBJ2-2,-,TGTGCCAGCATCCCCGGAGCCGTGAACACCGGGGAGCTGTTTTTT,CASIPGAVNTGELFF
once,TRBV18,TRBJ1-6,TRBD1,TGTGCCAGCTCACCCCTCGGGACAGGGGGTGTTTCACCCCTCCACTTT,CASSPLGTGGVSPLHF
-,TRBV29-1,TRBJ1-1,-,TGCAGCAGTTCCCGGATGAACACTGAAGCTTTCTTT,CSSSRMNTEAFF
-,TRBV10-2,TRBJ1-6,-,TGCGCCAGCGAAACAGGGTTTAATTCACCCCTCCACTTT,CASETGFNSPLHF
few,TRBV28,TRBJ1-5,TRBD1,TGTGCCAGCAGTCTCGTTCCCCCCCTCTCGACAGGGATGGGCAATCAGCCCCAGCATTTT,CASSLVPPLSTGMGNQPQHF
-,TRBV19,TRBJ1-5,-,TGTGCCAGTAGTTCCTTCGCGACCCAAGGAGGTACTAGCAATCAGCCCCAGCATTTT,CASSSFATQGGTSNQPQHF
-,TRBV7-2,TRBJ1-1,TRBD1,TGTGCCAGCAGCCCAGGGACAGGGGGCGGAACTGAAGCTTTCTTT,CASSPGTGGGTEAFF
-,TRBV10-3,TRBJ2-1,TRBD1,TGTGCCATCAGGGGGAACGCCGGGACAGGGGTCGACAATGAGCAGTTCTTC,CAIRGNAGTGVDNEQFF
-,TRBV6-5,TRBJ2-7,TRBD1,TGTGCCAGCAGCCTGGGACAGGGAATGAAGCAGTACTTC,CASSLGQGMKQYF
-,TRBV18,TRBJ1-4,-,TGTGCCAGCTCCGGAGCGGGAAGCAAAAATGAAAAACTGTTTTTT,CASSGAGSKNEKLFF
-,TRBV14,TRBJ2-3,-,TGTGCCAGCACCGCCACGGTTCCAACGGGTACGCAGTATTTT,CASTATVPTGTQYF
-,TRBV6-1,TRBJ1-5,-,TGTGCCAGCAGTGTAATAACAGATCAGCCCCAGCATTTT,CASSVITDQPQHF
few,TRBV6-5,TRBJ2-1,TRBD1,TGTGCCAGCAGTTACCGGGACAGGGGGGCGAATGAGCAGTTCTTC,CASSYRDRGANEQFF
-,TRBV28,TRBJ2-7,-,TGTGCCAGCAGTTTAAGGACTCTCTACGAGCAGTACTTC,CASSLRTLYEQYF
-,TRBV5-1,TRBJ1-1,-,TGCGCCAGCAGCCTCGGGGGGCTCCTAGGAAACACTGAAGCTTTCTTT,CASSLGGLLGNTEAFF
-,TRBV30,TRBJ2-1,TRBD2,TGTGCCTGGAATCGTCCAATGACTAGCGGATCCAATGAGCAGTTCTTC,CAWNRPMTSGSNEQFF
few,TRBV19,TRBJ1-1,-,TGTGCCAGTAGTATAGTGGCCGGGCGGCAAGCTTTCTTT,CASSIVAGRQAFF